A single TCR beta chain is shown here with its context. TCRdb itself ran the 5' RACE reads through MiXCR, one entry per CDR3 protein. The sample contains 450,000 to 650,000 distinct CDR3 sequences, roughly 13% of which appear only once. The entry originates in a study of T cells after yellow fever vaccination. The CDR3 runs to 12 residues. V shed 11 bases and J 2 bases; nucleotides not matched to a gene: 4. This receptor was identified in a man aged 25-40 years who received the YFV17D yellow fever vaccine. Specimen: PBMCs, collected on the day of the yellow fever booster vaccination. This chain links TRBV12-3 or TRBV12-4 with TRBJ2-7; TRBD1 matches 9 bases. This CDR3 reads CAVGTGTYEQYF. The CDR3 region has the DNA TGTGCCGTTGGGACAGGGACCTACGAGCAGTACTTC.